The sequence of this T cell receptor (beta chain) was determined in a study of blood T cell repertoires in COVID-19 (TCRdb year 2020). Concerning the study at large: Collaborator samples came from the United States, Italy and Spain and covered acute and convalescent phases of COVID-19. The prospective study material was composed of cDNA or gDNA derived from T cells, B-cell-depleted T cells, or PBMCs. The dataset comprised deeply sampled blood TCRbeta repertoires from subjects exposed to, actively infected with, or recovered from COVID-19. A freely available public database, intended as a resource for researchers studying the immune response to SARS-CoV-2, is where the repertoires were released. The samples were drawn from the first 160 participants of the ongoing ImmuneRACE study and from over a thousand subjects provided by 6 global collaborators. Nearly every sample came with metadata listing a de-identified subject ID, COVID-19 status, age in years and sex. Where HLA class I and class II types were available, the types were taken from metadata supplied by the sample provider, not from assay-based typing. Broad study findings and their caveats: Clinical and demographic metadata were provided uncurated, with the amount varying by source and participant.

Participants in the prospective study were enrolled through a virtual design, were aged about 18 to 90 years, and lived in under 25 United States geographic areas. In the prospective study, participants were assigned to cohorts based on the clinical history participants reported in a screening survey and a study questionnaire. Mobile phlebotomists in the prospective study collected whole blood, serum and a nasopharyngeal or oropharyngeal swab from every participant. Additional blood draws and questionnaires over an approximately two-month period could optionally be provided by prospective study participants. Prospective study blood samples were shipped either frozen or at room temperature before DNA extraction. Of note for this clone: Its antigen remains undetermined. Per-base quality was not reported, and no clone a single base away is much larger than it.

TCRbeta CDR3 regions were amplified from genomic DNA by means of the immunoSEQ Assay, a bias-controlled multiplex PCR. The published analysis was carried out like this. The number of nucleated cells in each sample was estimated from the amplification of reference gene primers within the assay. To quantify the absolute abundance of each unique TCRbeta CDR3 rearrangement, sequence reads were collapsed and filtered. Productive Simpson clonality was computed per sample as the square root of Simpson's diversity index over productive rearrangements. The table comes from immuneACCESS by way of TCRdb, which keeps in-frame sequences with V and J called. Part of the clones is missing from these tables; in studies checked, under half for an unresolved V gene and the rest for unknown reasons. That table supplies the V and J calls and clone size; D and trimming were determined from the DNA. This sample comprises about 300,000 clones, roughly 89% of them detected only once. Clones ranked in the top ten supply 3.5% to 4.5% of the sample.

The germline V gene yields MDHEN for CDR1 and SYDVKM for CDR2. From cysteine to phenylalanine, the CDR3 is 15 amino acids long. Only CDR3 DNA remains: 45 bases, in frame from the first base. Trimming costs V 10 bases and J 5 bases, and their ends lie 23 bases apart. The sequence came from a woman younger than 35 with acute COVID-19. The rearranged chain carries TRBV28 and TRBJ1-2, and TRBD1 may be the D gene, going by 5 matching bases. Sequencing was performed on PBMCs or T cells enriched from blood (not recorded which). CDR3 protein: CATHLQGVGWYGYTF. In nucleotide form, the sequence is TGTGCCACCCACCTACAAGGGGTAGGGTGGTATGGCTACACCTTC.